The 17 T cell receptor beta chains below all came from one sample that was sequenced in a study of blood T cell repertoires in COVID-19. Profiled with immunoSEQ multiplex PCR; TCRdb holds only in-frame clones, not every one. Of roughly 400,000 clones in the sample, more than 85% were seen once. The sequencing sample was made of PBMCs or T cells enriched from blood (not recorded which). Receptors originate from a woman aged 40 to 49 who had been exposed to COVID-19.

The chain uses TRBV12-3 or TRBV12-4 and TRBJ2-3; D ambiguous. This CDR3 has 11 residues. The V end was cut by 7 bases, the J end by 6 bases, with 8 bases between. The CDR3 coding sequence is TGTGCCAGCACTCTAAAGGATACGCAGTATTTT. It codes for CASTLKDTQYF.

The sample holds one count of this clone. The chain joins TRBV5-1 to TRBJ1-4; perhaps TRBD1 as D (6 bases). Germline V gene sequence: CDR1 SGHRS, CDR2 YFSETQ. Trimming left V 4 bases short and J 7 bases short, with 17 bases between. This CDR3 has 15 amino acids. The CDR3 protein is CASSRAQGSSEKLFF. DNA of the CDR3: TGCGCCAGCAGCCGGGCACAGGGCTCTAGTGAAAAACTGTTTTTT.

In its sample, this clone was seen once. The V call is TRBV19, the J call TRBJ2-3, with 9 bases lining up with TRBD2. Trimming at V came to 5 bases and at J to 2 bases, leaving 5 bases not matched to a gene. This CDR3 region has 15 residues. Germline V gives CDR1 LNHDA, CDR2 SQIVND (reference sequence). In nucleotides, the CDR3 is TGTGCCAGTAGTTTCAGCGGGGGGAACACAGATACGCAGTATTTT. Protein product: CASSFSGGNTDTQYF.

The CDR3 protein is CAWSRPSSGNTIYF. CDR3 nucleotide sequence: TGTGCCTGGAGCAGGCCCAGCTCTGGAAACACCATATATTTT. V usage is TRBV30 and J usage is TRBJ1-3, with no clear D. Germline V gene sequence: CDR1 GTSNPN, CDR2 SVGIG (reference sequence). V lost 3 bases, J lost 0 bases, and 9 bases lay in between. The length of the CDR3 is 14 residues.

The chain is built from TRBV3-1 (or the pseudogene TRBV3-2) and TRBJ2-5; tentatively, D is TRBD2 (5 bases). Germline V gives CDR1 LGHDT, CDR2 YNNKEL (reference sequence). V lost 4 bases and J lost 5, with 20 bases in between. CDR3 length: 16 residues. The CDR3 here is CASSLSPPSFLETQYF. The CDR3 DNA sequence: TGTGCCAGCAGCCTATCACCTCCTAGCTTTTTGGAGACCCAGTACTTC.

J is TRBJ1-1 and V is TRBV6-1, with a possible D match to TRBD1 (5 bases). With 7 bases removed from V and 7 bases from J, the gap between germline ends came to 16 bases. The germline gives CDR1 MNHNS, CDR2 SASEGT. The CDR3 consists of 13 residues. The CDR3 loop is CASINGQGFEAFF. The CDR3 DNA follows: TGTGCCAGCATAAATGGGCAGGGCTTTGAAGCTTTCTTT.

The chain recombines TRBV5-1 with TRBJ2-5, with unresolved D. This CDR3 contains 12 residues. Germline V gene data show CDR1 as SGHRS and CDR2 as YFSETQ. V gave up 3 bases and J gave up 4 bases, with 7 bases separating them. CDR3 residues: CASSWPGETQYF. CDR3 nucleotide sequence: TGCGCCAGCAGCTGGCCGGGAGAGACCCAGTACTTC.

This clone has a handful of counts. This chain joins TRBV7-9 and TRBJ1-6; a possible D gene is TRBD1 (5 bases). The CDR3 is 15 residues long. Between the trimmed V and J ends, which lost 1 base and 7 bases, there was a span of 11 bases. CDR1 is SEHNR and CDR2 is FQNEAQ in the germline V gene (reference sequence). CDR3 sequence (DNA): TGTGCCAGCAGCTTAGAGGCGACAGAGAATTCACCCCTCCACTTT. Its protein product is CASSLEATENSPLHF.

V is TRBV7-9 and J is TRBJ1-3; a weak D match, TRBD1 (5 bases). Per germline, CDR1 SEHNR and CDR2 FQNEAQ (reference sequence). With 6 bases removed from V and 7 bases from J, the gap between germline ends came to 13 bases. The CDR3 covers 13 residues. This CDR3 reads CASRPGAGNTIYF. CDR3 nucleotide sequence: TGTGCCAGCAGACCTGGGGCAGGGAACACCATATATTTT.

The chain joins TRBV27 to TRBJ2-3; 9 positions agree with TRBD1. This CDR3 comprises 16 residues. The V gene's germline CDR1 is MNHEY and CDR2 SMNVEV (reference sequence). Trimming removed 6 bases from V and 4 bases from J; junction bases left unmatched: 11. The CDR3 DNA sequence: TGTGCCAGCAGACTCGACCGGACAGGGGTTGCAGATACGCAGTATTTT. Translating gives CASRLDRTGVADTQYF.

The V and J genes are TRBV2 and TRBJ1-3; 8 bases are a match to TRBD1. This CDR3 spans 15 amino acids. J gave up 2 bases and V 8 bases, and 8 bases lay outside the gene matches. Germline CDR1 and CDR2: SNHLY and FYNNEI. In DNA form, the CDR3 reads TGTGCCAGCTGCGACAGGGGCAACGCTGGAAACACCATATATTTT. Encoded protein: CASCDRGNAGNTIYF.

The chain uses TRBV7-3 and TRBJ2-5, with TRBD2 as a possible D gene (6 bases). Trimming pared 5 bases from V and 2 bases from J, leaving 12 bases between. This CDR3 region has 14 residues. The germline V gene has CDR1 SGHTA and CDR2 FQGTGA. CDR3 region: CASSLVGGQETQYF. For the CDR3, the DNA is TGTGCCAGCAGCCTCGTGGGGGGTCAAGAGACCCAGTACTTC.

This sequence joins TRBV5-4 and TRBJ1-2, with 7 nucleotides matching TRBD1. The germline CDR1 and CDR2 sequences are SGHNT and YYREEE (reference sequence). Trimming at V came to 0 bases and at J to 7 bases, leaving 12 bases not matched to a gene. The CDR3 covers 16 residues. CDR3 region: CASSLGPYEGGSGYTF. The CDR3, as DNA: TGTGCCAGCAGCTTGGGCCCCTACGAAGGGGGCAGTGGCTACACCTTC. The entire variable domain, with the rest obtained from reference TRBV5-4 and TRBJ1-2, is as follows: ETGVTQSPTHLIKTRGQQVTLRCSSQSGHNTVSWYQQALGQGPQFIFQYYREEENGRGNFPPRFSGLQFPNYSSELNVNALELDDSALYLCASSLGPYEGGSGYTFGSGTRLTVV.

This chain connects TRBV6-5 to TRBJ1-1, with 7 nucleotides matching TRBD1. Germline V gene lookup returns CDR1 MNHEY and CDR2 SVGAGI. J lost 5 bases, V lost 5 bases, and 8 bases had no gene match. The length of the CDR3 is 14 residues. This chain's CDR3 is CASSPLNRGTEAFF. In nucleotides, the CDR3 is TGTGCCAGCAGTCCCTTGAACAGGGGAACTGAAGCTTTCTTT.

This chain connects TRBV7-6 to TRBJ1-1; 7 bases are a match to TRBD1. J lost 3 bases, V lost 2 bases, and 3 bases had no gene match. Germline V gene data show CDR1 as SGHVS and CDR2 as FNYEAQ. The CDR3 has 14 residues. CDR3: CASSLQGEDTEAFF. The CDR3 region has the DNA TGTGCCAGCAGCTTACAGGGGGAAGACACTGAAGCTTTCTTT.

This clone was observed a single time. The J gene is TRBJ1-2, the V gene TRBV7-9, with TRBD1 identical over 9 bases. The germline CDR1 and CDR2 sequences are SEHNR and FQNEAQ (reference sequence). V was clipped by 5 bases and J by 6 bases; unmatched bases: 7. The CDR3 spans 14 residues. The DNA for the CDR3 is TGTGCCAGCAGCCGATCCGGGACAGGGCATGGCTACACCTTC. Protein: CASSRSGTGHGYTF. Supplemented by reference TRBV7-9 and TRBJ1-2, the full variable domain reads DTGVSQNPRHKITKRGQNVTFRCDPISEHNRLYWYRQTLGQGPEFLTYFQNEAQLEKSRLLSDRFSAERPKGSFSTLEIQRTEQGDSAMYLCASSRSGTGHGYTFGSGTRLTVV.

This sequence joins TRBV11-3 and TRBJ1-1, with TRBD1 identical over 8 bases. Germline V gene sequence: CDR1 SGHNT, CDR2 YENEEA. V was pared by 1 base and J by 5 bases, with 9 bases of the junction left unmatched. The length of the CDR3 is 16 residues. The CDR3 spells CASSLGRGPAGTEAFF. DNA for the CDR3: TGTGCCAGCAGCTTAGGCAGGGGGCCCGCAGGGACTGAAGCTTTCTTT.